The next 13 T cell receptor beta chains were all read from a single sample in a study of blood T cells in healthy people across ages. Alongside a J-beta primer mix, a sample-barcoded 5' primer served in a second PCR lasting roughly 6 to 11 cycles. TCRdb itself ran the 5' RACE reads through MiXCR, one entry per CDR3 protein. The sample shows about 640,000 distinct CDR3 sequences, 58% of them seen only once. The sequencing sample was made of blood. These receptors all come from a man between 60 and 70 years old in good health.

The rearrangement uses TRBV19 and TRBJ2-3; D is possibly TRBD1 or TRBD2 (5 bases each). Per the germline V gene, CDR1 is LNHDA and CDR2 is SQIVND (reference sequence). V was clipped by 9 bases and J by 2 bases, with 18 bases between them. CDR3 length: 15 residues. CDR3 loop: CASSPGRAVTDTQYF. CDR3 DNA sequence: TGTGCCAGCAGTCCGGGACGAGCGGTCACAGATACGCAGTATTTT.

The chain joins TRBV20-1 to TRBJ2-7; D gene ambiguous. Trimming shortened V by 3 bases and J by 0 bases, and 6 bases separated the two germline ends. From germline, CDR1 is DFQATT and CDR2 SNEGSKA (reference sequence). CDR3 length: 12 amino acids. Written as DNA, the CDR3 is TGCAGTGCTAGTTACAGCTCCTACGAGCAGTACTTC. It specifies CSASYSSYEQYF.

This clonotype was observed a few times. V is TRBV2 and J is TRBJ1-2, with D maybe TRBD1 (6 bases). Between the trimmed V and J ends, which lost 7 bases and 0 bases, there was a span of 12 bases. There are 14 residues in the CDR3. Germline V CDR1 and CDR2: SNHLY, FYNNEI. The CDR3 DNA follows: TGTGCCAGCACTACAGGGATTGCTAACTATGGCTACACCTTC. This encodes CASTTGIANYGYTF.

This clonotype occurred once. The chain has TRBV3-1 and TRBJ2-1; 7 bases fit TRBD1. V shed 4 bases and J 8 bases; nucleotides not matched to a gene: 11. CDR1 LGHDT and CDR2 YNNKEL come from the germline V gene (reference sequence). The CDR3 runs to 15 residues. The CDR3 loop reads CASSPGQWNRDEQFF. The DNA of the CDR3 is TGTGCCAGCAGCCCGGGACAGTGGAATCGCGATGAGCAGTTCTTC.

The chain employs TRBV29-1 and TRBJ2-2; D is possibly TRBD1 (6 bases). Trimming cost V 1 base and J 6 bases, with 12 bases left between them. Germline V gene lookup returns CDR1 SQVTM and CDR2 ANQGSEA. This CDR3 has 14 amino acids. CDR3 sequence (DNA): TGCAGCGTTGAAGCCCAGGGGTCGCCCGGGGAGCTGTTTTTT. It is translated as CSVEAQGSPGELFF.

The V gene is TRBV9, the J gene TRBJ2-1, with TRBD2 matching over 8 bases. The CDR3 totals 14 residues. Germline-derived CDR1 and CDR2 are SGDLS and YYNGEE. V dropped 3 bases and J dropped 6; count of bases not matched to a gene: 5. CDR3 residues: CASSERGRGNEQFF. In DNA form, the CDR3 reads TGTGCCAGCAGCGAGCGGGGGCGGGGCAATGAGCAGTTCTTC.

This rearrangement joins TRBV28 to TRBJ2-7; a possible D gene is TRBD1 (5 bases). Germline-derived CDR1 and CDR2 are MDHEN and SYDVKM. The germline V and J ends were trimmed by 5 bases and 6 bases, with 14 bases remaining between them. This CDR3 region has 13 residues. The CDR3 loop is CASSLGHFGEQYF. The CDR3 DNA follows: TGTGCCAGCAGTCTAGGACACTTTGGCGAGCAGTACTTC.

This clonotype was seen more than once but under ten times. The chain carries TRBV3-1 and TRBJ2-7; weak D call: TRBD1 (6 bases). The CDR3 loop spans 13 amino acids. Per the germline V gene, CDR1 is LGHDT and CDR2 is YNNKEL (reference sequence). With 4 bases removed from V and 12 bases from J, the gap between germline ends came to 19 bases. The chain's CDR3 is CASSPQLDSARYF. CDR3 nucleotide sequence: TGTGCCAGCAGCCCACAACTGGACAGCGCGCGGTACTTC.

The chain is built from TRBV4-1 and TRBJ2-3, with a weak D call TRBD1 (5 bases). The ends were cut back, 6 bases at V and 4 bases at J, with 11 bases in the middle. Germline values: CDR1 MGHRA, CDR2 YSYEKL. The CDR3 contains 13 residues. In DNA, the CDR3 is TGCGCCAGCAGATCCACAGGTTCAGATACGCAGTATTTT. Protein: CASRSTGSDTQYF.

The rearrangement uses TRBV10-3 and TRBJ2-5; D possibly corresponds to TRBD2 (6 bases). CDR1 ENHRY and CDR2 SYGVKD come from the germline V gene. Trimming pared 6 bases from V and 1 base from J, leaving 12 bases between. The CDR3 totals 14 residues. This chain's CDR3 is CAIRRDPSQETQYF. The CDR3 nucleotides read TGTGCCATCAGGCGGGACCCCTCCCAAGAGACCCAGTACTTC.

This clonotype has only a few counts. This sequence joins TRBV15 and TRBJ2-7; D assignment may be TRBD1 or TRBD2 (5 bases each). CDR3 length: 15 amino acids. The germline V gene encodes CDR1 LNHNV and CDR2 YYDKDF (reference sequence). Trimming removed 0 bases from V and 6 bases from J, with 15 bases in between. DNA for the CDR3: TGTGCCACCAGCAGAGATCGGGGCGACTCATCCGAGCAGTACTTC. Translated: CATSRDRGDSSEQYF.

The chain uses TRBV7-2 and TRBJ2-3; 8 nucleotides line up with TRBD2. V was pared by 5 bases and J by 2 bases, with 9 bases of the junction left unmatched. CDR1 and CDR2 from the germline V gene are SGHTA and FQGNSA. The CDR3 spans 16 residues. In DNA, the CDR3 is TGTGCCAGCAGCCCGTCAGGTAGCGGGGTCACAGATACGCAGTATTTT. Translating gives CASSPSGSGVTDTQYF.

The rearrangement links TRBV5-1 to TRBJ1-1; D ambiguous. V lost 4 bases to trimming and J lost 4 bases, with 14 bases between them. The CDR3 has 14 residues. The germline V gene has CDR1 SGHRS and CDR2 YFSETQ. CDR3 in amino acids: CASSAVTEGTEAFF. CDR3 in DNA: TGCGCCAGCAGCGCCGTCACGGAGGGCACTGAAGCTTTCTTT.